This paragraph covers one T cell receptor (beta chain) sequence. The source of the sample is a study of blood T cell repertoires in COVID-19. TCRdb's copy holds only in-frame clones and misses some; the assay was immunoSEQ multiplex PCR. The sample records approximately 200,000 clones, approximately 90% being singletons. This CDR3 spans 14 amino acids. CDR1 is MNHEY and CDR2 is SVGAGI in the germline V gene. V lost 6 bases to trimming and J lost 3 bases, with 12 bases between them. The sequence derives from a woman in her 30s with active or convalescent COVID-19. The sample comprised peripheral blood. V usage is TRBV6-5 and J usage is TRBJ1-5; D perhaps matches TRBD1 (6 bases). The CDR3 sequence: CASRPQGHNQPQHF. As DNA, the CDR3 is TGTGCCAGCAGACCTCAGGGGCACAATCAGCCCCAGCATTTT.